The present TCR beta chain was sequenced within a study of cytotoxic CD8 clonotypes in ibrutinib-treated CLL. About 2.2 micrograms of genomic DNA (from cryopreserved PBMCs) were used for TCR beta libraries. The germline V gene has CDR1 SQVTM and CDR2 ANQGSEA. The CDR3 has 14 amino acids. Trimming shortened V by 3 bases and J by 0 bases, and 8 bases separated the two germline ends. Of note for this clone: Antigen unknown.

Study-level points and caveats: Baseline-level clonality went beyond age-matched healthy donors and moved in step with circulating CD8+ T-cell counts. Few clonotypes were public, and these shrank or held steady under treatment.

Clones were sequenced by immunoSEQ multiplex PCR, and TCRdb holds only the in-frame ones, with some missing. This table has 7,500 to 9,500 clones, 70% to 75% appearing once. The receptor was isolated from a human donor with chronic lymphocytic leukemia. This chain joins TRBV29-1 and TRBJ2-2, with no clear D. Sequenced here: PBMCs, sampled before ibrutinib treatment. CDR3 sequence (DNA): TGCAGCGTTGAGAGCAGCGCGAACACCGGGGAGCTGTTTTTT. This encodes CSVESSANTGELFF.